These 8 T cell receptor beta chains originate from one sample sequenced in a study of prognosis after radiotherapy for stage I lung cancer. The authors amplified TCR beta CDR3 from genomic DNA using two-round multiplex PCR. It was primers specific to each TRBV and TRBJ gene that first-round PCR used. TCRdb processed the multiplex PCR reads anew with MiXCR; each CDR3 protein has one entry. The data show over 45,000 distinct CDR3 sequences, with more than 20% seen just once and around 6.9% held by the top ten. Sample: PBMCs, taken before or after stereotactic body radiation therapy (not recorded which). All receptors come from a donor of 50 years or more with non-small cell lung cancer.

This clonotype has at least ten counts. The V gene is TRBV7-8, the J gene TRBJ1-6; D is unclear. Germline loops: CDR1 SGHVS, CDR2 FQNEAQ. The CDR3 loop spans 14 amino acids. V was cut by 1 base and J by 5 bases, with 6 bases left in between. The DNA for the CDR3 is TGTGCCAGCAGCTTAGACGAAGATAATTCACCCCTCCACTTT. This gives the protein CASSLDEDNSPLHF.

On this clonotype itself: This could be a read error, since a much larger clone is one nucleotide away. The V call is TRBV6-9, the J call TRBJ1-4; tentatively, D is TRBD1 (5 bases). The CDR3 is 15 residues long. Trimming stripped 3 bases from V and 4 bases from J, with 12 bases between. Germline CDR1 MNHGY, CDR2 SVAAGI. The CDR3 loop reads CASSYSVTVNEKLFF. As DNA, the CDR3 is TGTGCCAGCAGTTACTCCGTGACAGTTAATGAAAAACTGTTTTTT.

This clonotype was picked up many times. This chain connects TRBV19 to TRBJ2-5, with no clear D. Germline CDR1 reads LNHDA; CDR2 reads SQIVND (reference sequence). The CDR3 runs to 13 residues. V was shortened by 6 bases and J by 5 bases, with 13 bases between the two germline ends. The CDR3 reads CASSGLQAETQYF. The CDR3 bases are TGTGCCAGTAGCGGTCTCCAAGCGGAGACCCAGTACTTC.

This clonotype has a count of ten or more. V and J are TRBV20-1 and TRBJ2-3; 8 bases align to TRBD2. V dropped 3 bases and J dropped 1; count of bases not matched to a gene: 0. Germline V gives CDR1 DFQATT, CDR2 SNEGSKA (reference sequence). The CDR3 covers 13 residues. The CDR3 protein is CSASGGGTDTQYF. Written as DNA, the CDR3 is TGCAGTGCTAGCGGGGGGGGCACAGATACGCAGTATTTT.

This clonotype was seen repeatedly, ten times or more. The chain carries TRBV24-1 and TRBJ2-1, with 8 bases that match TRBD1. J lost 7 bases, V lost 3 bases, and 4 bases had no gene match. Germline CDR1 is KGHDR and CDR2 is SFDVKD. The CDR3 totals 14 residues. Here the CDR3 reads CATSDRTGLNEQFF. Here the CDR3 DNA reads TGTGCCACCAGTGATAGGACAGGGTTGAATGAGCAGTTCTTC.

This clonotype has a handful of counts. A much larger clone is a single base away; this may be a read error. This chain joins TRBV9 and TRBJ2-7, with TRBD1 matching over 8 bases. Germline CDR1 is SGDLS and CDR2 is YYNGEE. With V trimmed by 3 bases and J by 6 bases, 11 bases remained unmatched. CDR3 length equals 15 residues. CDR3 region: CASSASGTGVCEQYF. CDR3 in DNA: TGTGCCAGCAGCGCATCCGGGACAGGAGTGTGCGAGCAGTACTTC. Variable domain in full (rest from reference TRBV9 and TRBJ2-7): DSGVTQTPKHLITATGQRVTLRCSPRSGDLSVYWYQQSLDQGLQFLIQYYNGEERAKGNILERFSAQQFPDLHSELNLSSLELGDSALYFCASSASGTGVCEQYFGPGTRLTVT.

This clonotype was seen repeatedly, ten times or more. The chain joins TRBV24-1 to TRBJ1-5; D may be TRBD1 (5 bases). Looked up from germline, CDR1 is KGHDR and CDR2 is SFDVKD. Trimming removed 7 bases at V and 6 bases at J, with 15 bases between. CDR3 length equals 14 residues. In nucleotides, the CDR3 is TGTGCCACCAGCCAGGGTTCGGACGTTCAGCCCCAGCATTTT. Its protein is CATSQGSDVQPQHF.

The chain is built from TRBV10-2 and TRBJ2-5; 9 bases match TRBD1. CDR3 size: 14 residues. Unmatched junction bases numbered 6, after V lost 5 bases and J lost 5 bases. Germline assignment: CDR1 WSHSY and CDR2 SAAADI. The CDR3 nucleotides read TGCGCCAGCAGTCCCGGGACAGGGACTGAGACCCAGTACTTC. It codes for CASSPGTGTETQYF.